This T cell receptor (beta chain) was captured in a study of cytotoxic CD8 clonotypes in ibrutinib-treated CLL. About the research overall: After median around 70 months, approximately 14 stayed in remission, approximately twelve progressed; responses about 25 partial, 2 complete. Investigators collected response samples after a median approximately twelve months of treatment, range 6 to 36.

Regarding the study as a whole: Before falling back toward baseline at progression, clonality had risen at the time of ibrutinib response. The study found public clonotypes uncommon, contracting or stable on treatment.

Germline V CDR1 and CDR2: MNHNS, SASEGT. Trimming cost V 3 bases and J 4 bases, with 13 bases left between them. The CDR3 runs 14 residues. Only in-frame clones appear in the TCRdb table, and some are missing; sequencing was by immunoSEQ multiplex PCR. The table records 90,000 to 100,000 clones, around 73% of them present only once. Comments on this clone: Its specificity is unknown.

The sequencing used PBMCs, collected after 12 months of ibrutinib treatment. The receptor was derived from a human donor with chronic lymphocytic leukemia. This rearrangement joins TRBV6-1 to TRBJ2-7; perhaps TRBD2 as D (6 bases). The chain's CDR3 is CASSDILGGYEQYF. CDR3 sequence (DNA): TGTGCCAGCAGTGACATTTTGGGGGGATACGAGCAGTACTTC.